A selection of T cell receptor beta chains follows, all from one sample in a study of blood T cell repertoires in COVID-19. Assay: immunoSEQ multiplex PCR; the TCRdb copy retains only in-frame clones and omits some. Altogether about 360,000 clones are present, 80% to 90% being singletons, with the ten largest covering around 3%. Specimen: peripheral blood. The receptors originated from a man aged 25-45 years with active or convalescent COVID-19. The CDR3 runs from the conserved cysteine through the conserved F or W. D genes are given only for firm matches. Clone size, where shown, is once, few, many, or a class for clones that have expanded.

clone_size d_call j_call v_call cdr3_aa cdr3_nt
. . TRBJ2-3 TRBV5-1 CASSRSTDTQYF TGCGCCAGCAGCCGGAGCACAGATACGCAGTATTTT
. . TRBJ2-3 TRBV29-1 CSVLHPGKDTQYF TGCAGCGTACTGCACCCAGGCAAAGATACGCAGTATTTT
. TRBD1 TRBJ1-5 TRBV4-1 CASSPAGQGRQPQHF TGCGCCAGCAGCCCTGCGGGACAGGGAAGGCAGCCCCAGCATTTT
. . TRBJ2-7 TRBV9 CASSASGSLGYEQYF TGTGCCAGCAGCGCCTCAGGGTCCCTGGGTTACGAGCAGTACTTC
few TRBD1 TRBJ2-1 TRBV5-1 CASRRTGEGDEQFF TGCGCCAGCCGGAGGACAGGAGAAGGGGATGAGCAGTTCTTC
once . TRBJ2-7 TRBV20-1 CSARVGVEQYF TGCAGTGCTAGAGTAGGGGTCGAGCAGTACTTC
many . TRBJ2-1 TRBV20-1 CSASRRVDGNEQFF TGCAGTGCTAGTCGACGGGTTGACGGGAATGAGCAGTTCTTC
. TRBD2 TRBJ2-7 TRBV18 CASSPPGLADYEQYF TGTGCCAGCTCACCCCCCGGACTAGCGGATTACGAGCAGTACTTC
. TRBD1 TRBJ1-4 TRBV19 CASSPDRVNLNEKLFF TGTGCCAGTAGTCCTGACAGGGTAAACCTTAATGAAAAACTGTTTTTT
. . TRBJ2-3 TRBV5-1 CASSLGSGGTDTQYF TGCGCCAGCAGCTTGGGGAGCGGCGGCACAGATACGCAGTATTTT
few TRBD1 TRBJ1-2 TRBV5-1 CASSRTGGFYGYTF TGCGCCAGCAGCCGGACAGGGGGCTTCTATGGCTACACCTTC
. . TRBJ1-2 TRBV30 CAWDSPQSGNYGYTF TGTGCCTGGGATAGTCCCCAGTCGGGTAACTATGGCTACACCTTC
once . TRBJ1-4 TRBV6-5 CASNRPRGANEKLFF TGTGCCAGCAACCGACCGCGCGGAGCTAATGAAAAACTGTTTTTT
. . TRBJ2-2 TRBV10-3 CAILGGTGELFF TGTGCCATCCTAGGAGGGACCGGGGAGCTGTTTTTT
. . TRBJ2-7 TRBV7-8 CASSLGVANEQYF TGTGCCAGCAGCTTAGGCGTAGCTAACGAGCAGTACTTC
. . TRBJ1-1 TRBV6-2/TRBV6-3 CASSYSPGTEAFF TGTGCCAGCAGTTACTCCCCGGGGACTGAAGCTTTCTTT
. TRBD2 TRBJ2-5 TRBV9 CASSSPSGSGKETQYF TGTGCCAGCAGCTCTCCTAGCGGGAGCGGGAAAGAGACCCAGTACTTC
. TRBD1 TRBJ1-5 TRBV19 CASRTGGFNQPQHF TGTGCCAGCCGAACAGGGGGCTTCAATCAGCCCCAGCATTTT
. . TRBJ2-7 TRBV11-2 CASSKAGVWEQYF TGTGCCAGCAGCAAAGCAGGGGTTTGGGAGCAGTACTTC
. . TRBJ2-3 TRBV12-5 CASGLVFQLPSTDTQYF TGTGCTAGTGGTTTGGTTTTCCAGTTGCCTAGCACAGATACGCAGTATTTT
. . TRBJ2-7 TRBV12-3/TRBV12-4 CASSLAAEDEQYF TGTGCCAGCAGTTTAGCCGCTGAGGACGAGCAGTACTTC
. . TRBJ2-7 TRBV7-9 CAATGATGVPYEQYF TGTGCCGCTACGGGGGCAACAGGGGTGCCCTACGAGCAGTACTTC
. TRBD1 TRBJ2-2 TRBV28 CASSFLDRDTGELFF TGTGCCAGCAGTTTTCTAGACAGGGACACCGGGGAGCTGTTTTTT
. TRBD1 TRBJ1-5 TRBV10-1 CASLDRGDQPQHF TGCGCCAGCCTAGACAGGGGGGATCAGCCCCAGCATTTT
few TRBD2 TRBJ2-2 TRBV27 CASLLSGSPPGELFF TGTGCCAGCCTCCTTAGCGGGAGCCCCCCCGGGGAGCTGTTTTTT
. . TRBJ1-3 TRBV18 CASSPRQISSGNTIYF TGTGCCAGCTCACCACGACAGATTAGCTCTGGAAACACCATATATTTT
. . TRBJ1-5 TRBV28 CASSFGKRGNQPQHF TGTGCCAGCAGTTTCGGTAAGCGGGGCAATCAGCCCCAGCATTTT
. TRBD1 TRBJ1-6 TRBV10-3 CAIRPGGGSNSPLHF TGTGCCATCAGGCCGGGAGGGGGCAGTAATTCACCCCTCCACTTT
. TRBD2 TRBJ2-7 TRBV7-6 CASSHLSSGGAEEQYF TGTGCCAGCAGCCACCTCTCTAGCGGGGGGGCTGAGGAGCAGTACTTC
. TRBD2 TRBJ2-1 TRBV4-1 CASSHRTSGGQSSYNEQFF TGCGCCAGCAGCCACAGGACTAGCGGGGGCCAAAGCTCCTACAATGAGCAGTTCTTC
. . TRBJ1-2 TRBV24-1 CATSDGGYGYTF TGTGCCACCAGTGACGGGGGCTATGGCTACACCTTC
. TRBD1 TRBJ1-2 TRBV7-9 CASSPETGDFYGYTF TGTGCCAGCAGCCCCGAGACAGGGGATTTCTATGGCTACACCTTC
. TRBD1 TRBJ1-2 TRBV18 CASSPAGTGKDGYTF TGTGCCAGCTCACCTGCCGGGACAGGGAAGGATGGCTACACCTTC
. . TRBJ1-1 TRBV4-3 CASSHLAGPNTEAFF TGCGCCAGCAGCCACCTAGCGGGACCGAACACTGAAGCTTTCTTT
. TRBD1 TRBJ2-3 TRBV5-1 CASSSRGQGFDTQYF TGCGCCAGCAGCTCCCGGGGACAGGGTTTTGATACGCAGTATTTT
. . TRBJ2-7 TRBV6-2/TRBV6-3 CASSTPGLASHEQYF TGTGCCAGCAGTACGCCGGGACTGGCGTCCCACGAGCAGTACTTC
. . TRBJ1-3 TRBV4-1 CASSQWTVSNTIYF TGCGCCAGCAGCCAGTGGACAGTCTCAAACACCATATATTTT
. . TRBJ1-2 TRBV5-4 CASSWSAKVNYGYTF TGTGCCAGCAGCTGGAGTGCGAAAGTAAACTATGGCTACACCTTC
. . TRBJ2-1 TRBV7-9 CASSSLGELYNEQFF TGTGCCAGCAGCTCCTTGGGAGAACTCTACAATGAGCAGTTCTTC
. . TRBJ1-5 TRBV27 CASSLSSRANQPQHF TGTGCCAGCAGTTTATCCTCCAGGGCGAATCAGCCCCAGCATTTT
. . TRBJ1-2 TRBV30 CACRTAPYGYTF TGTGCCTGTCGGACAGCACCTTATGGCTACACCTTC
. . TRBJ2-1 TRBV4-3 CASSQDYDEQFF TGCGCCAGCAGCCAAGACTACGATGAGCAGTTCTTC
few . TRBJ1-3 TRBV9 CASSPFGDSGNTIYF TGTGCCAGCAGCCCCTTCGGTGATTCTGGAAACACCATATATTTT
few . TRBJ2-7 TRBV7-9 CASSLGLEQYF TGTGCCAGCAGCTTAGGGCTCGAGCAGTACTTC
few TRBD1 TRBJ2-3 TRBV5-5 CASNRGRGNTDTQYF TGTGCCAGCAACCGGGGCAGGGGGAACACAGATACGCAGTATTTT
. TRBD2 TRBJ2-1 TRBV6-1 CASSAVAGNEQFF TGTGCCAGCAGTGCCGTAGCGGGGAATGAGCAGTTCTTC
. . TRBJ2-1 TRBV7-2 CASSLVQARYNEQFF TGTGCCAGCAGCTTAGTTCAGGCAAGGTACAATGAGCAGTTCTTC